One T cell receptor beta chain is described in this entry. Unsorted whole blood served as the source of blood RNA, and germline DNA was extracted as well. A constant-region primer served to make TCR beta cDNA from roughly 540 ng total RNA. The TCR beta library was amplified through three nested multiplex PCR rounds in a modified ARM-PCR procedure. Both of the initial two PCR rounds ran for 10 cycles and employed TRBV1-TRBV30 forward primers alongside a C-beta reverse primer. Using its own MiXCR run on the multiplex PCR reads, TCRdb lists one record per CDR3 protein. The repertoire includes 300,000 to 400,000 distinct CDR3 sequences, less than 75% of them detected once, and 9% sits in the top ten. This specimen comes from a study of tumor-infiltrating lymphocytes in primary liver carcinoma. Looking at the study overall: There were tumors of stage T1-T3 N0M0, each 4.2 to 10 cm across. Samples produced roughly 3.65 to 7.5 million productive TCRbeta reads, comparable across tissue types.

Germline CDR1 reads MDHEN; CDR2 reads SYDVKM. The CDR3 is 12 residues long. Trimming removed 3 bases at V and 9 bases at J, with 11 bases between. The chain employs TRBV28 and TRBJ1-2; D is ambiguous. Sequenced material: peripheral blood. This receptor was taken from a man aged 40-49 years with primary liver carcinoma and hepatitis B virus infection. Written as DNA, the CDR3 is TGTGCCAGCAGTTTGATGCAGAGTCGCTACACCTTC. This encodes CASSLMQSRYTF.